This T cell receptor beta chain emerged from a study of breast tumors, draining lymph nodes, adjacent tissues. Study results and caveats: The lymph node origin of tumor T cells was framed as consistent with a hypothesis, not demonstrated. Findings are consistent with lymph node origin and intratumoral expansion of most tumor T cells. Luminal-like breast cancer showed significantly higher tumor–nontumor repertoire similarity than basal-like. Tumor repertoires ranked between lymph nodes and nontumor tissue in diversity, with V and J gene preferences.

TCRdb re-called the multiplex PCR reads through MiXCR, storing one row per CDR3 protein. The sample lists some 14,000 distinct CDR3 sequences; more than 50% were seen once. Germline V CDR1 and CDR2: MNHNS, SASEGT. The ends were cut back, 6 bases at V and 10 bases at J, with 19 bases in the middle. The CDR3 is 14 residues long. This clonotype is medium-sized in the sample. The target antigen is unknown. The receptor was derived from a female donor with breast cancer. Some clones in this sample may be carry-over from other donors' samples. The J gene is TRBJ2-1, the V gene TRBV6-1, with D tentatively TRBD2 (5 bases). The sequenced material came from tumor-adjacent breast tissue. The CDR3 loop is CASRPAHREGEQFF. The DNA of the CDR3 is TGTGCCAGCAGGCCCGCGCACCGGGAAGGCGAGCAGTTCTTC.